This T cell receptor (beta chain) was observed in a study of CD8+CD57+ T cells in acquired aplastic anemia. Study outcomes and limitations: Patients and controls shared just under 30 CD8+ CDR3 sequences.

The use of genomic DNA as template underpinned the TCR beta VDJ and CDR3 profiling. TCRdb reanalysed the reads using MiXCR and keeps one entry per CDR3 protein. The table records under 200,000 distinct CDR3 sequences, about 60% of them present only once. CDR3 length: 10 residues. V lost 8 bases, J lost 2 bases, and 4 bases lay in between. CDR1 is MNHEY, CDR2 SVGEGT, per germline. For this clonotype: Its antigen is not known.

This clonotype was sampled from a human donor in good health. The sequenced sample consisted of sorted CD4+, CD8+, or CD8+CD57+ T cells (not recorded which) from PBMCs. The rearrangement joins TRBV6-2 or TRBV6-3 to TRBJ2-7; D gene unclear. CDR3: CASGPYEQYF. The CDR3 bases are TGTGCCAGCGGACCCTACGAGCAGTACTTC.